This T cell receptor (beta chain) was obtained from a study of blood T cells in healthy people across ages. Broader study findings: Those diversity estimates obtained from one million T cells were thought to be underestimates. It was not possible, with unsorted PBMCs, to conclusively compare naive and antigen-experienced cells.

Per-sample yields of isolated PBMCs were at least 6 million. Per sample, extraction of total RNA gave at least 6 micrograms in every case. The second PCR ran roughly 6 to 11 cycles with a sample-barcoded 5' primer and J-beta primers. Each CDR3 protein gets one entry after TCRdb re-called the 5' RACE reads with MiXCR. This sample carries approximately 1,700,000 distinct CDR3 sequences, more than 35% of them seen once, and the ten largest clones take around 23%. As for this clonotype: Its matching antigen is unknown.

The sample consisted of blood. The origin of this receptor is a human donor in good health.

DNA for the CDR3: TGTGCCAGCAGTTACACAAATTACAATGAGCAGTTCTTC. Translated, it gives CASSYTNYNEQFF. The V and J genes are TRBV6-5 and TRBJ2-1; D not certain. The CDR3 is 13 residues long. Deletions cut 2 bases from V and 4 bases from J, with 6 bases between. Germline-derived CDR1 and CDR2 are MNHEY and SVGAGI.